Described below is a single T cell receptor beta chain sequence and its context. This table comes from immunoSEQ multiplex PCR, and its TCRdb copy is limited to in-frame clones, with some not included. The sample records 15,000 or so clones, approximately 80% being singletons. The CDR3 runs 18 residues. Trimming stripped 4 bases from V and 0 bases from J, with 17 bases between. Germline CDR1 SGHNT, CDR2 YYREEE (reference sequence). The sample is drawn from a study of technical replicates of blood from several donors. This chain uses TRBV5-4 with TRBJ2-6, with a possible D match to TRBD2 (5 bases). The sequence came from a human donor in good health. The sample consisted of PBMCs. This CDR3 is CASSGVERLGSGANVLTF. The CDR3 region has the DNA TGTGCCAGCAGCGGGGTTGAGCGGCTGGGCTCTGGGGCCAACGTCCTGACTTTC.